The rows below give T cell receptor beta chains drawn from one sample of a study of CD8 T cells in Susac syndrome. Via MiXCR, TCRdb re-called the immunoSEQ multiplex PCR reads, giving one row per CDR3 protein. Of 180,000 or so distinct CDR3 sequences detected, about 94% appear once; the ten largest clones hold 0.11% to 0.15%. The sequencing sample was made of CD4+ T cells from PBMCs. Receptors were obtained from a human donor in good health. Both conserved end residues are part of each CDR3. Fields, in order: clone size, V gene, D gene, J gene, CDR3 DNA, CDR3 protein. D genes are given only for firm matches. Not all rows give a size; the values are once, few, many and, for expanded clones, a class.

-,TRBV5-1,TRBD2,TRBJ2-1,TGCGCCAGCAGCTTGGCGGGTAGCGGGGGATCGCAGTTCTTC,CASSLAGSGGSQFF
-,TRBV27,-,TRBJ2-2,TGTGCCAGCAGTTTGCAGGGCCTCGGGGAGCTGTTTTTT,CASSLQGLGELFF
-,TRBV24-1,-,TRBJ2-5,TGTGCCACCAGTCATTTAATTGATTGGGCGACCCAGTACTTC,CATSHLIDWATQYF
-,TRBV3-1,-,TRBJ1-6,TGTGCCAGCAGCCAACACGATAATTCACCCCTCCACTTT,CASSQHDNSPLHF
-,TRBV29-1,-,TRBJ2-7,TGCAGCGTTCTTGTGGGTTACGAGCAGTACTTC,CSVLVGYEQYF
-,TRBV3-1,-,TRBJ2-7,TGTGCCAGCAGCCAAGCACAGGCTAACTACGAGCAGTACTTC,CASSQAQANYEQYF
-,TRBV20-1,-,TRBJ2-1,TGCAGTGCTAGAGATCGGGGCCCTCTGGAGTTCTTC,CSARDRGPLEFF
-,TRBV15,-,TRBJ2-1,TGTGCCACCAGCAGCGTCCGCTATTACAATGAGCAGTTCTTC,CATSSVRYYNEQFF
-,TRBV6-2/TRBV6-3,-,TRBJ2-1,TGTGCCAGCAGCCGACTAGACAATGAGCAGTTCTTC,CASSRLDNEQFF
-,TRBV4-3,-,TRBJ2-5,TGCGCCAGCAGCCGGGCCATCGGGACTCGGGAGACCCAGTACTTC,CASSRAIGTRETQYF
once,TRBV7-2,TRBD1,TRBJ1-4,TGTGCCAGCAGCCCGAGGACAGGGAGTTTCGAAAAACTGTTTTTT,CASSPRTGSFEKLFF
-,TRBV12-3/TRBV12-4,-,TRBJ1-2,TGTGCCAGCAGTTTAGGGTCTGTATCCTATGGCTACACCTTC,CASSLGSVSYGYTF
-,TRBV20-1,-,TRBJ1-2,TGCAGTGCTCTCTCGACAGCTAACTATGGCTACACCTTC,CSALSTANYGYTF
-,TRBV7-9,-,TRBJ1-2,TGTGCCAGCAGGCGCACCGGGACGGGTCTGGATGGCTACACCTTC,CASRRTGTGLDGYTF
-,TRBV11-2,-,TRBJ1-2,TGTGCCAGCAGCTTAGATCGGGGATCGAGGGGCTACACCTTC,CASSLDRGSRGYTF
-,TRBV30,TRBD1,TRBJ2-7,TGTGCCTGGAGTGCAGGGGGAAGGGAGTACTTC,CAWSAGGREYF
-,TRBV19,-,TRBJ1-2,TGTGCCAGTAGTAAGGGACTGAACTATGGCTACACCTTC,CASSKGLNYGYTF
-,TRBV2,-,TRBJ1-1,TGTGCCAGCAGTGTGACACCCCGGGTTGGAGCTTTCTTT,CASSVTPRVGAFF
-,TRBV4-2,-,TRBJ2-4,TGTGCCAGCAGCCAAGACTCCGGCAGCAACATTCAGTACTTC,CASSQDSGSNIQYF
-,TRBV29-1,TRBD1,TRBJ1-1,TGCAGCGTGGCTAACAGGGGACGGACTGAAGCTTTCTTT,CSVANRGRTEAFF
-,TRBV6-2/TRBV6-3,TRBD2,TRBJ2-7,TGTGCCAGCAGTTACCCAGGACTAGCGGGCTACGAGCAGTACTTC,CASSYPGLAGYEQYF
-,TRBV9,-,TRBJ2-2,TGTGCCAGCAGCCCGAGGGGGGACGGAAACACCGGGGAGCTGTTTTTT,CASSPRGDGNTGELFF
once,TRBV30,-,TRBJ1-2,TGTGCCTGGACTACCGGGACCGACGCTAACTATGGCTACACCTTC,CAWTTGTDANYGYTF
-,TRBV29-1,-,TRBJ1-2,TGCAGCGTTGAAGGGTCCGGCTACACCTTC,CSVEGSGYTF
-,TRBV12-3/TRBV12-4,TRBD1,TRBJ2-3,TGTGCCAGCACCCGGACAGGGGAAGATACGCAGTATTTT,CASTRTGEDTQYF
-,TRBV20-1,-,TRBJ2-1,TGCAGTGCTAGAAGGCAGGAGGGGGGCAGGTACAATGAGCAGTTCTTC,CSARRQEGGRYNEQFF
-,TRBV20-1,-,TRBJ1-3,TGCAGTGCAGCCGGGACTGCCTCTGGAAACACCATATATTTT,CSAAGTASGNTIYF
-,TRBV12-3/TRBV12-4,TRBD1,TRBJ1-2,TGTGCCAGCAGTTTGGGACAGGGCTATGGCTACACCTTC,CASSLGQGYGYTF
-,TRBV23-1,TRBD1,TRBJ1-1,TGCGCCAGCAGTCATGGCACAGGGGTGGCTTTCTTT,CASSHGTGVAFF
-,TRBV29-1,-,TRBJ1-2,TGCAGCGTCACACTCAACTATGGCTACACCTTC,CSVTLNYGYTF
-,TRBV29-1,-,TRBJ2-3,TGCAGCGTTGAAGCGCATAGCAGGGGTTCAGATACGCAGTATTTT,CSVEAHSRGSDTQYF
-,TRBV7-9,-,TRBJ2-7,TGTGCCAGCAGCCCTGACCAGCGGCGCTTC,CASSPDQRRF
-,TRBV11-1,-,TRBJ2-7,TGTGCCAGCAGCTCGGAGGCTTCACGGGGGAAAAACGAGCAGTACTTC,CASSSEASRGKNEQYF
-,TRBV15,-,TRBJ2-5,TGTGCCACCAGCAGAGCGTCTACCCAAGAGACCCAGTACTTC,CATSRASTQETQYF
-,TRBV15,TRBD2,TRBJ2-5,TGTGCCACCAGCAGAGATTCCAGCGGGGAGCAAGAGACCCAGTACTTC,CATSRDSSGEQETQYF
once,TRBV9,-,TRBJ2-5,TGTGCCAGCAGCGTAGGGACTCCAGGGACCCAGTACTTC,CASSVGTPGTQYF
-,TRBV12-3/TRBV12-4,-,TRBJ1-1,TGTGCCAGCACTACTTACAGGGACACTGAAGCTTTCTTT,CASTTYRDTEAFF
-,TRBV30,-,TRBJ1-6,TGTGCCTGGAGTGTTCATAATTCACCCCTCCACTTT,CAWSVHNSPLHF
-,TRBV14,-,TRBJ2-7,TGTGCCAGCAGCGCTGAGGCCGAGCAGTACTTC,CASSAEAEQYF
-,TRBV6-5,-,TRBJ1-6,TGTGCCAGCAGTTACTCGAGTGGTTGGGTCCCTAATTCACCCCTCCACTTT,CASSYSSGWVPNSPLHF